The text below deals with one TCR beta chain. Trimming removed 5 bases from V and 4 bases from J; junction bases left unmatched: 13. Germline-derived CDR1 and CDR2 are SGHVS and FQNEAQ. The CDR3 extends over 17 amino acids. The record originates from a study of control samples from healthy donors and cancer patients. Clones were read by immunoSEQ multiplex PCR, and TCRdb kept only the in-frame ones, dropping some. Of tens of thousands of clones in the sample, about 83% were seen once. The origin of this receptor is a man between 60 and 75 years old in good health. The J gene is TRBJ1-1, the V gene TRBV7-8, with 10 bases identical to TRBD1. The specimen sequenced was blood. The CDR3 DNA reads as TGTGCCAGCAGCCCAAGACGGACAGGGGGAAGGGCCACTGAAGCTTTCTTT. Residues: CASSPRRTGGRATEAFF.